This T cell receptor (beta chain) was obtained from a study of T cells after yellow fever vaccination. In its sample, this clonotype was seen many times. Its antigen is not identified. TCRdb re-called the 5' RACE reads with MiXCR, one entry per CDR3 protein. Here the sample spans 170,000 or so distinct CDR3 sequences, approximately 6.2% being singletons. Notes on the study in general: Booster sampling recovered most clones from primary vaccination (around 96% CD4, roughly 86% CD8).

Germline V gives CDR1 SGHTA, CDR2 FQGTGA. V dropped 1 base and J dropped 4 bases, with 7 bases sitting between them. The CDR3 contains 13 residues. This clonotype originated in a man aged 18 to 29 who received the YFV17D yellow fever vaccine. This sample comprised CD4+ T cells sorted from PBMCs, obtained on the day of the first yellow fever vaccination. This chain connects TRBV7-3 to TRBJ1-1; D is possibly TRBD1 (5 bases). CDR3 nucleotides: TGTGCCAGCAGCTTAATTCAGGGCACTGAAGCTTTCTTT. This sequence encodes CASSLIQGTEAFF.